The entry that follows covers one T cell receptor beta chain sequence. Its matching antigen is unknown. Out of unsorted whole blood came the blood RNA, and germline DNA was extracted as well. A primer in the constant region served to generate TCR beta cDNA from about 470 ng of total RNA. Three nested multiplex PCR rounds, a slightly modified ARM-PCR, produced the libraries for TCR beta. For roughly 10 cycles apiece, the opening two PCR rounds ran with TRBV1-TRBV30 forward primers and a C-beta reverse primer. TCRdb fed the multiplex PCR reads into MiXCR, producing one record per CDR3 protein. This table has about 330,000 distinct CDR3 sequences, less than 70% appearing once. The data belong to a study of tumor-infiltrating lymphocytes in primary liver carcinoma. Study observations and caveats: Tumors reached a significantly greater top-250-clone fraction than blood did (p = 0.039).

CDR1 SGHNT and CDR2 YYREEE come from the germline V gene (reference sequence). The CDR3 contains 13 residues. Trimming left V 6 bases short and J 1 base short, with 11 bases between. The sequence was obtained from a middle-aged man with primary liver carcinoma and hepatitis B virus infection. The sequenced sample was peripheral blood. The rearrangement links TRBV5-4 to TRBJ2-7; D gene unclear. CDR3 sequence (DNA): TGTGCCAGCAACACGGGCCGTTCCTACGAGCAGTACTTC. Its translation is CASNTGRSYEQYF.